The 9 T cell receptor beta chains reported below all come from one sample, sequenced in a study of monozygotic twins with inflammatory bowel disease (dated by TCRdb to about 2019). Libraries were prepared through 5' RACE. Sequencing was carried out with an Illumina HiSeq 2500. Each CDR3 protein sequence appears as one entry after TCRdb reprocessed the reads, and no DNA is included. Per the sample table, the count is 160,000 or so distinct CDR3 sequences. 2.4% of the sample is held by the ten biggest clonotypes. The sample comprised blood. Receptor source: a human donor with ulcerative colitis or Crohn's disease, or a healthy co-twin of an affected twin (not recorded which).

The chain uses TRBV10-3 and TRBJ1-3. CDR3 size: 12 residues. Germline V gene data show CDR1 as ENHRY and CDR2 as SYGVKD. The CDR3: CAIASSGNTIYF.

CDR3 sequence reads: CAIKPAGQETQYF. The chain uses TRBV10-3 and TRBJ2-5. This CDR3 contains 13 residues. Germline CDR1 ENHRY, CDR2 SYGVKD.

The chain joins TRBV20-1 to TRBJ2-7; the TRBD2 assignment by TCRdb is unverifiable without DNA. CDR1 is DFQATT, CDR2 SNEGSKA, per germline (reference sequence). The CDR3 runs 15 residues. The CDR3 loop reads CSAPRPGLRSYEQYF.

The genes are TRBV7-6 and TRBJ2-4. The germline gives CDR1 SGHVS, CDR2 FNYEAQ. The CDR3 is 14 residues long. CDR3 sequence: CASSFSEWENIQYF.

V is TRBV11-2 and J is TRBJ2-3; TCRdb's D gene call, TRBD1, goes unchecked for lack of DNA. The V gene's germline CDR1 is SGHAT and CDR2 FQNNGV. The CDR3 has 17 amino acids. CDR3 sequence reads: CASSLRRPTGTTDTQYF.

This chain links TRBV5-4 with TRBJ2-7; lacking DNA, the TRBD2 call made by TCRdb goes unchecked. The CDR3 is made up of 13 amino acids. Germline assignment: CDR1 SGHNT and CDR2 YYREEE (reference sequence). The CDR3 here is CAGKREPNVEQYF.

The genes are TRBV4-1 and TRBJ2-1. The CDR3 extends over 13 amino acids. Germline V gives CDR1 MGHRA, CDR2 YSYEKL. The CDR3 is CASSQATDNEQFF.

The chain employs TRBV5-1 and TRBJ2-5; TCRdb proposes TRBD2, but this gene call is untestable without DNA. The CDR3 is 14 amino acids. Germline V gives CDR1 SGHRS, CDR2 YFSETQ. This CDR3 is CASSLRLAGETQYF.

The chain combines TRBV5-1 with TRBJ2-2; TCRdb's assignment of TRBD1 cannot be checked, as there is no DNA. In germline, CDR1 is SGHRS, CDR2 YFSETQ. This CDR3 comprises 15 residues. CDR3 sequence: CASSLGDRDTGELFF.